These T cell receptor beta chains were read from a single sample in a study of persistence of HIV-infected CD4 T cells. Using immunoSEQ multiplex PCR, the repertoire was profiled, and TCRdb retains in-frame clones only, with some absent. Among tens of thousands of clones, around three quarters were seen once, and the ten largest hold more than 13%. These receptors have no known antigen. The sequencing used CD4+ T cells sorted from PBMCs after approximately 19-hour stimulation, collected from a patient who received antiretroviral therapy. The receptors derive from an adult man with HIV who was CMV-seropositive. Each CDR3 is given with its conserved first and last residue. A D gene is named only where the DNA matches it firmly. Clone size appears in some rows only: once, few, many, or a class for an expanded clone.

j_call: TRBJ1-1; v_call: TRBV5-8; clone_size: .; d_call: TRBD1; cdr3_aa: CASSPDRVLEAFF; cdr3_nt: TGTGCCAGCAGCCCGGACAGGGTCCTTGAAGCTTTCTTT
j_call: TRBJ1-6; v_call: TRBV2; clone_size: .; d_call: .; cdr3_aa: CASSVDGSSYNSPLHF; cdr3_nt: TGTGCCAGCAGTGTAGACGGAAGCTCCTATAATTCACCCCTCCACTTT
j_call: TRBJ1-5; v_call: TRBV2; clone_size: few; d_call: .; cdr3_aa: CASRDSASNQPQHF; cdr3_nt: TGTGCCAGCAGGGACAGCGCTAGCAATCAGCCCCAGCATTTT
j_call: TRBJ2-5; v_call: TRBV30; clone_size: .; d_call: TRBD1; cdr3_aa: CAWNRMDRSETQYF; cdr3_nt: TGTGCCTGGAATCGCATGGACAGGAGCGAGACCCAGTACTTC
j_call: TRBJ2-7; v_call: TRBV2; clone_size: .; d_call: TRBD1; cdr3_aa: CASSADRDRGYF; cdr3_nt: TGTGCCAGCAGCGCGGACCGGGACAGGGGATACTTC
j_call: TRBJ2-1; v_call: TRBV7-3; clone_size: .; d_call: TRBD1; cdr3_aa: CASSSFFRDRGPNEQFF; cdr3_nt: TGTGCCAGCAGCTCATTCTTCCGGGACAGGGGTCCCAATGAGCAGTTCTTC
j_call: TRBJ2-3; v_call: TRBV10-3; clone_size: .; d_call: .; cdr3_aa: CAISEGVSTDTQYF; cdr3_nt: TGTGCCATCAGTGAGGGGGTGTCCACAGATACGCAGTATTTT
j_call: TRBJ2-1; v_call: TRBV7-6; clone_size: once; d_call: TRBD2; cdr3_aa: CASSFFGSGIGAYNEQFF; cdr3_nt: TGTGCCAGCAGCTTTTTCGGAAGCGGGATAGGGGCCTACAATGAGCAGTTCTTC
j_call: TRBJ2-6; v_call: TRBV19; clone_size: .; d_call: .; cdr3_aa: CASKFTGSGANVLTF; cdr3_nt: TGTGCCAGTAAATTTACAGGCTCTGGGGCCAACGTCCTGACTTTC
j_call: TRBJ1-5; v_call: TRBV4-1; clone_size: .; d_call: .; cdr3_aa: CASSQDVRGAGNQPQHF; cdr3_nt: TGCGCCAGCAGCCAAGATGTCCGGGGGGCGGGCAATCAGCCCCAGCATTTT
j_call: TRBJ2-5; v_call: TRBV9; clone_size: .; d_call: .; cdr3_aa: CASSVGQITPGETQYF; cdr3_nt: TGTGCCAGCAGCGTAGGGCAGATTACTCCCGGAGAGACCCAGTACTTC
j_call: TRBJ1-1; v_call: TRBV15; clone_size: .; d_call: .; cdr3_aa: CATSRIVNTEAFF; cdr3_nt: TGTGCCACCAGCAGAATAGTGAACACTGAAGCTTTCTTT
j_call: TRBJ1-1; v_call: TRBV12-3/TRBV12-4; clone_size: .; d_call: .; cdr3_aa: CASSRGTAEAFF; cdr3_nt: TGTGCCAGCAGTAGGGGGACCGCTGAAGCTTTCTTT
j_call: TRBJ1-1; v_call: TRBV19; clone_size: .; d_call: .; cdr3_aa: CASSISTLGTEAFF; cdr3_nt: TGTGCCAGTAGTATCAGTACACTCGGGACTGAAGCTTTCTTT
j_call: TRBJ2-1; v_call: TRBV5-1; clone_size: .; d_call: .; cdr3_aa: CASSLDGLVPAEQFF; cdr3_nt: TGCGCCAGCAGCTTGGATGGACTGGTGCCAGCTGAGCAGTTCTTC
j_call: TRBJ2-5; v_call: TRBV27; clone_size: .; d_call: .; cdr3_aa: CASSRTQETQYF; cdr3_nt: TGTGCCAGTTCTCGGACTCAAGAGACCCAGTACTTC
j_call: TRBJ1-1; v_call: TRBV9; clone_size: .; d_call: .; cdr3_aa: CASSVESVSTEAFF; cdr3_nt: TGTGCCAGCAGCGTAGAGTCAGTGAGCACTGAAGCTTTCTTT
j_call: TRBJ1-1; v_call: TRBV11-1; clone_size: .; d_call: .; cdr3_aa: CASSQTAGTEAFF; cdr3_nt: TGTGCCAGCAGCCAGACAGCCGGGACAGAAGCTTTCTTT
j_call: TRBJ1-5; v_call: TRBV4-3; clone_size: .; d_call: .; cdr3_aa: CASSQGSNQPQHF; cdr3_nt: TGCGCCAGCAGCCAAGGTAGCAATCAGCCCCAGCATTTT
j_call: TRBJ1-1; v_call: TRBV27; clone_size: .; d_call: .; cdr3_aa: CASSLPGRNTEAFF; cdr3_nt: TGTGCCAGCAGTTTACCCGGAAGGAACACTGAAGCTTTCTTT
j_call: TRBJ2-2; v_call: TRBV7-9; clone_size: .; d_call: .; cdr3_aa: CASSVLMTGGELFF; cdr3_nt: TGTGCCAGCAGCGTATTGATGACGGGCGGGGAGCTGTTTTTT
j_call: TRBJ1-1; v_call: TRBV19; clone_size: .; d_call: .; cdr3_aa: CASTPGLENTEAFF; cdr3_nt: TGTGCCAGTACCCCGGGGTTGGAGAACACTGAAGCTTTCTTT
j_call: TRBJ1-2; v_call: TRBV5-4; clone_size: .; d_call: TRBD1; cdr3_aa: CASSPDREYGYTF; cdr3_nt: TGTGCCAGCAGCCCGGACAGGGAATACGGCTACACCTTC
j_call: TRBJ1-5; v_call: TRBV5-4; clone_size: medium-sized; d_call: .; cdr3_aa: CASSLQGINQPQHF; cdr3_nt: TGTGCCAGCAGCTTGCAAGGGATCAATCAGCCCCAGCATTTT
j_call: TRBJ1-3; v_call: TRBV3-1/TRBV3-2; clone_size: few; d_call: .; cdr3_aa: CASSQDLVRQDTIYF; cdr3_nt: TGTGCCAGCAGCCAAGATTTAGTAAGACAGGACACCATATATTTT
j_call: TRBJ1-1; v_call: TRBV19; clone_size: .; d_call: .; cdr3_aa: CASTVQGIGSTEAFF; cdr3_nt: TGTGCCAGTACCGTCCAGGGGATCGGGAGCACTGAAGCTTTCTTT
j_call: TRBJ2-1; v_call: TRBV7-9; clone_size: few; d_call: .; cdr3_aa: CASRSSGSNNEQFF; cdr3_nt: TGTGCCAGCAGGAGCAGCGGGTCCAACAATGAGCAGTTCTTC
j_call: TRBJ2-4; v_call: TRBV7-3; clone_size: .; d_call: TRBD1; cdr3_aa: CASSPGTGFSLAKNIQYF; cdr3_nt: TGTGCCAGCAGCCCCGGGACAGGGTTCTCTTTAGCCAAAAACATTCAGTACTTC
j_call: TRBJ2-5; v_call: TRBV11-2; clone_size: few; d_call: .; cdr3_aa: CASTQRGADGVSLRETQYF; cdr3_nt: TGTGCCAGCACCCAAAGGGGGGCCGATGGGGTTAGTTTGCGGGAGACCCAGTACTTC
j_call: TRBJ2-1; v_call: TRBV9; clone_size: .; d_call: TRBD2; cdr3_aa: CASSVESTREGKQFF; cdr3_nt: TGTGCCAGCAGCGTAGAATCCACAAGGGAGGGTAAACAGTTCTTC
j_call: TRBJ1-1; v_call: TRBV5-1; clone_size: .; d_call: TRBD1; cdr3_aa: CASSPRQGPNTEAFF; cdr3_nt: TGCGCCAGCAGCCCTCGACAGGGGCCGAACACTGAAGCTTTCTTT
j_call: TRBJ2-7; v_call: TRBV11-3; clone_size: .; d_call: .; cdr3_aa: CASSNRDAGEQYF; cdr3_nt: TGTGCCAGCAGCAACCGGGACGCCGGCGAGCAGTACTTC
j_call: TRBJ1-5; v_call: TRBV5-1; clone_size: .; d_call: .; cdr3_aa: CASSLAGINQPQHF; cdr3_nt: TGCGCCAGCAGCTTGGCAGGCATCAATCAGCCCCAGCATTTT
j_call: TRBJ1-3; v_call: TRBV30; clone_size: once; d_call: .; cdr3_aa: CAWRSESRSGNTIYF; cdr3_nt: TGTGCCTGGAGATCCGAGTCGCGCTCTGGAAACACCATATATTTT
j_call: TRBJ2-7; v_call: TRBV4-2; clone_size: .; d_call: .; cdr3_aa: CASSLEVSQGSYEQYF; cdr3_nt: TGTGCCAGCAGCCTAGAAGTGAGTCAGGGCTCCTACGAGCAGTACTTC
j_call: TRBJ2-2; v_call: TRBV9; clone_size: .; d_call: .; cdr3_aa: CASSVTAGGAGELFF; cdr3_nt: TGTGCCAGCAGCGTTACGGCAGGGGGGGCCGGGGAGCTGTTTTTT
j_call: TRBJ2-3; v_call: TRBV9; clone_size: .; d_call: .; cdr3_aa: CASSRGVDHTDTQYF; cdr3_nt: TGTGCCAGCAGTCGAGGGGTAGACCACACAGATACGCAGTATTTT
j_call: TRBJ2-4; v_call: TRBV18; clone_size: .; d_call: TRBD1; cdr3_aa: CASSMGQGVNIQYF; cdr3_nt: TGTGCCAGCTCAATGGGACAGGGAGTAAACATTCAGTACTTC
j_call: TRBJ2-7; v_call: TRBV18; clone_size: .; d_call: .; cdr3_aa: CASRGIYEQYF; cdr3_nt: TGTGCCAGCAGGGGGATCTACGAGCAGTACTTC
j_call: TRBJ1-6; v_call: TRBV15; clone_size: .; d_call: .; cdr3_aa: CATSGRTGISPLHF; cdr3_nt: TGTGCCACCAGCGGGAGGACGGGAATTTCACCCCTCCACTTT
j_call: TRBJ2-3; v_call: TRBV7-9; clone_size: .; d_call: TRBD1; cdr3_aa: CASSLGGTGGGTDTQYF; cdr3_nt: TGTGCCAGCAGCTTAGGGGGGACAGGGGGAGGCACAGATACGCAGTATTTT
j_call: TRBJ1-5; v_call: TRBV2; clone_size: few; d_call: .; cdr3_aa: CASTVSAGQPQHF; cdr3_nt: TGTGCCAGCACCGTCTCCGCGGGTCAGCCCCAGCATTTT
j_call: TRBJ2-7; v_call: TRBV19; clone_size: .; d_call: .; cdr3_aa: CASSTRPAGGTSSYEQYF; cdr3_nt: TGTGCCAGTAGTACTCGCCCGGCAGGGGGGACAAGCTCCTACGAGCAGTACTTC
j_call: TRBJ2-5; v_call: TRBV10-2; clone_size: .; d_call: .; cdr3_aa: CASSENGAETQYF; cdr3_nt: TGCGCCAGCAGTGAAAACGGGGCGGAGACCCAGTACTTC
j_call: TRBJ2-7; v_call: TRBV6-2/TRBV6-3; clone_size: .; d_call: .; cdr3_aa: CASSYSWQAFEQYF; cdr3_nt: TGTGCCAGCAGTTACTCTTGGCAGGCCTTCGAGCAGTACTTC
j_call: TRBJ1-2; v_call: TRBV7-2; clone_size: .; d_call: .; cdr3_aa: CASSLDGYRPLYGYTF; cdr3_nt: TGTGCCAGCAGCTTAGATGGGTACAGACCTTTATATGGCTACACCTTC
j_call: TRBJ2-7; v_call: TRBV27; clone_size: .; d_call: TRBD1; cdr3_aa: CASLPSSGTGSYEQYF; cdr3_nt: TGTGCCAGCCTCCCCTCTTCCGGGACAGGGAGTTACGAGCAGTACTTC
j_call: TRBJ1-4; v_call: TRBV6-2/TRBV6-3; clone_size: .; d_call: .; cdr3_aa: CASSYPRTYDEKLFF; cdr3_nt: TGTGCCAGCAGTTACCCGAGGACATATGATGAAAAACTGTTTTTT
j_call: TRBJ2-7; v_call: TRBV3-1/TRBV3-2; clone_size: .; d_call: .; cdr3_aa: CASSQDLRGRTYEQYF; cdr3_nt: TGTGCCAGCAGCCAAGATCTAAGGGGCAGGACCTACGAGCAGTACTTC